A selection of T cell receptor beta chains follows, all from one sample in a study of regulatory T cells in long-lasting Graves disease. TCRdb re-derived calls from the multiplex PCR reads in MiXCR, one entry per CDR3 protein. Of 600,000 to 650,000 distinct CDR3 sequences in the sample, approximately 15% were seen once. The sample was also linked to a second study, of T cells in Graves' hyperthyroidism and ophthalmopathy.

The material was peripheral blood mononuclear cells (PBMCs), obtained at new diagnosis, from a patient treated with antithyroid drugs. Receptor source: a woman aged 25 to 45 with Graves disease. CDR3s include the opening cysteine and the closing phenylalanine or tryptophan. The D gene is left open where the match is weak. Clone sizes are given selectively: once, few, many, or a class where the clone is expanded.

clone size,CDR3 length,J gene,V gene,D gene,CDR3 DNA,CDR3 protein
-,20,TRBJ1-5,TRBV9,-,TGTGCCAGCAGCGTACCTGAGACACGGGAAGCAGCGTCGGGCAATCAGCCCCAGCATTTT,CASSVPETREAASGNQPQHF
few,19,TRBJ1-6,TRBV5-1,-,TGCGCCAGCAGCTTCCAGGTACCGGGCTTGACGGGAACCAATTCACCCCTCCACTTT,CASSFQVPGLTGTNSPLHF
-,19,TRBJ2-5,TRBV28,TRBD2,TGTGCCAGCGGAGGACTAGCGGAGCTCACCGTTACCCTAGACGAGACCCAGTACTTC,CASGGLAELTVTLDETQYF
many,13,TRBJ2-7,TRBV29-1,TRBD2,TGCAGCGGCGGGACTAGCGCGCCCTACGAGCAGTACTTC,CSGGTSAPYEQYF
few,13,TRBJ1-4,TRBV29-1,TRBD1,TGCAGCGTTGGGGGGGGACAGAATGAAAAACTGTTTTTT,CSVGGGQNEKLFF
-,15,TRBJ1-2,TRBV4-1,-,TGCGCCAGCAGCCAACAGGTCAAAGGCAGTTATGGCTACACCTTC,CASSQQVKGSYGYTF
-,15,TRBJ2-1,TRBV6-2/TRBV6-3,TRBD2,TGTGCCAGCAGCAACCGTGGACTAGCGGAAAATGAGCAGTTCTTC,CASSNRGLAENEQFF
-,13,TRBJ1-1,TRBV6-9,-,TGTGCCAGCAGTTATTCAGGGCTTTATGGAGCTTTCTTT,CASSYSGLYGAFF
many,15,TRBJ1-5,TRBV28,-,TGTGCCAGCAGTACCCAGGGGTATAGCAATCAGCCCCAGCATTTT,CASSTQGYSNQPQHF
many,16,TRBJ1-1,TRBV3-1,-,TGTGCCAGCAGCCAATTTACTGCGGACCGACCGCGAAAAGCTTTCTTT,CASSQFTADRPRKAFF
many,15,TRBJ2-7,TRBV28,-,TGTGCCACCATTGGGTTTCAGGGGGGTCGCTACGAGCAGTACTTC,CATIGFQGGRYEQYF
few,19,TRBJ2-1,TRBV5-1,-,TGCGCCAGCAGCTTGGTCGGCGGGGGGTGGACAGGGGATCGGAATGAGCAGTTCTTC,CASSLVGGGWTGDRNEQFF
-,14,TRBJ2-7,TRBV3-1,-,TGTGCCAGCAGCCGATACGGGACCTCCAACGAGCAGTACTTC,CASSRYGTSNEQYF
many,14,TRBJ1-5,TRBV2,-,TGTGCCAGCAGGGAGAACAGGGTTAATCAGCCCCAGCATTTT,CASRENRVNQPQHF
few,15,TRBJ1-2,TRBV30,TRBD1,TGTGCCTGGAGTGGACAGGGGACACGGACTCGTGGCTACACCTTC,CAWSGQGTRTRGYTF
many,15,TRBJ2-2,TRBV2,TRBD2,TGTGCCAGCAGCGTTAGCGGGAGTAGCACCGGGGAGCTGTTTTTT,CASSVSGSSTGELFF
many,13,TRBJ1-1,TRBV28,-,TGTGCCAGCAGTCAAGGCATTTGGACTGAAGCTTTCTTT,CASSQGIWTEAFF
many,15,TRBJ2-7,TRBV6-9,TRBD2,TGTGCCAGCAGTTCCGGGACTAGCGGGAGATACGAGCAGTACTTC,CASSSGTSGRYEQYF
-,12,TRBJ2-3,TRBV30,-,TGTGCCTGGAAAGCAGCCACAGATACGCAGTATTTT,CAWKAATDTQYF
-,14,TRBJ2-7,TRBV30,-,TGTGCCTGGAGTGTATTTGGGACATTCAACGAGCAGTACTTC,CAWSVFGTFNEQYF
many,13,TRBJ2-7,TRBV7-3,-,TGTGCCAGCAGCCCTGAGGGCGCGGGAGAGCAGTACTTC,CASSPEGAGEQYF
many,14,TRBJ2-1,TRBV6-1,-,TGTGCCAGCAGGTATCGGACAGTTTACAATGAGCAGTTCTTC,CASRYRTVYNEQFF
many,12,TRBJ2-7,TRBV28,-,TGTGCCAGCAGTCTTCCTCTTTACGAGCAGTACTTC,CASSLPLYEQYF
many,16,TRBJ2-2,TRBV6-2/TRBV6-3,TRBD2,TGTGCCAGCAGTCGTAGACTAGCGCCCAACACCGGGGAGCTGTTTTTT,CASSRRLAPNTGELFF
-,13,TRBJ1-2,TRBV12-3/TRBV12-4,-,TGTGCCAGCAGCTCCCTCCGGGGGGACGGCTACACCTTC,CASSSLRGDGYTF